The 32 T cell receptor beta chains below come from one sample, sequenced in a study of beta chain features in type 1 diabetes. General study findings and limits: Shortening of TCRB CDR3s, moderate but significant, appeared in all four CD4+ subsets of Type 1 diabetes patients.

Expressed TCRB transcripts were sequenced after all isolated RNA was converted to cDNA. Sequenced by immunoSEQ multiplex PCR; TCRdb stores in-frame clones only, minus some. Of around 250,000 clones in the sample, 20% were seen once. No antigens are known for them. The specimen was naive CD4+ T cells from blood. The receptor source for this set is a woman in her thirties or forties with type 1 diabetes.

This sequence joins TRBV28 and TRBJ2-5, with TRBD2 as a possible D gene (6 bases). CDR3 length: 15 residues. Trimming removed 6 bases at V and 4 bases at J, with 18 bases between. Germline V gives CDR1 MDHEN, CDR2 SYDVKM. CDR3 bases: TGTGCCAGCAGCGGCCGACTAGGTCTAGGAGAGACCCAGTACTTC. This translates into CASSGRLGLGETQYF.

The chain links TRBV5-1 to TRBJ2-7; 11 bases line up with TRBD1. The CDR3 has 15 amino acids. Trimming took 4 bases from V and 3 from J; bases not matched to a gene: 6. The V gene's germline CDR1 is SGHRS and CDR2 YFSETQ. The DNA of the CDR3 is TGCGCCAGCAGCGTATTGGGACAGGGGGGCTACGAGCAGTACTTC. Protein product: CASSVLGQGGYEQYF.

The chain has TRBV5-1 and TRBJ1-1; 8 nucleotides agree with TRBD1. The CDR3 has 15 residues. Losses at the gene ends were 4 bases for V and 1 base for J; bases not matched to a gene: 6. Germline V gene lookup returns CDR1 SGHRS and CDR2 YFSETQ. CDR3: CASSRMTGENTEAFF. Written as DNA, the CDR3 is TGCGCCAGCAGCAGGATGACAGGGGAGAACACTGAAGCTTTCTTT.

The chain carries TRBV29-1 and TRBJ2-3; D perhaps matches TRBD1 (6 bases). Trimming left V 6 bases short and J 2 bases short, with 12 bases between. Germline V gene sequence: CDR1 SQVTM, CDR2 ANQGSEA. The CDR3 loop spans 13 amino acids. CDR3 nucleotide sequence: TGCAGCGTCTCAGGGGCTCCCACAGATACGCAGTATTTT. Its protein is CSVSGAPTDTQYF.

This chain joins TRBV15 and TRBJ2-2; D possibly corresponds to TRBD2 (5 bases). V gave up 4 bases and J gave up 4 bases, with 10 bases separating them. The CDR3 extends over 14 amino acids. Germline V lookup: CDR1 LNHNV, CDR2 YYDKDF (reference sequence). DNA of the CDR3: TGTGCCACCAGCACACACCGGGGCACCGGGGAGCTGTTTTTT. It is translated as CATSTHRGTGELFF.

This clone has only a few counts. The chain couples TRBV5-6 to TRBJ1-5; D not resolved. The V end was cut by 2 bases, the J end by 5 bases, with 11 bases between. The CDR3 totals 14 residues. Germline V gene data show CDR1 as SGHDT and CDR2 as YYEEEE. DNA of the CDR3: TGTGCCAGCAGCTTCGGCGACGCGGATCAGCCCCAGCATTTT. The encoded protein is CASSFGDADQPQHF.

This chain joins TRBV7-9 and TRBJ2-1, with TRBD1 matching 8 bases. The V gene end was trimmed by 5 bases and the J gene end by 5 bases; junction bases not matched to a gene: 2. The CDR3 runs 13 residues. The germline gives CDR1 SEHNR, CDR2 FQNEAQ (reference sequence). The CDR3 DNA reads as TGTGCCAGCAGCCGGGGACAGGACAATGAGCAGTTCTTC. Translating it yields CASSRGQDNEQFF.

The chain employs TRBV5-1 and TRBJ2-6; D not resolved. Germline lookup yields CDR1 SGHRS and CDR2 YFSETQ. Trimming removed 5 bases at V and 2 bases at J, with 11 bases between. The CDR3 has 15 amino acids. DNA of the CDR3: TGCGCCAGCAGTCCGTGGGCGACTGGGGCCAACGTCCTGACTTTC. Protein product: CASSPWATGANVLTF.

This clone is a singleton in its sample. The chain links TRBV7-9 to TRBJ1-2; 10 nucleotides align to TRBD1. The CDR3 length is 15 residues. Germline values: CDR1 SEHNR, CDR2 FQNEAQ (reference sequence). V was clipped by 5 bases and J by 5 bases; unmatched bases: 8. CDR3 sequence (DNA): TGTGCCAGCAGCGACGACAGGGGGCGTTGGTATGGCTACACCTTC. This translates into CASSDDRGRWYGYTF.

The V call is TRBV7-9, the J call TRBJ1-4, with D possibly being TRBD1 (5 bases). This CDR3 has 12 amino acids. V was shortened by 6 bases and J by 6 bases, with 8 bases between the two germline ends. Germline assignment: CDR1 SEHNR and CDR2 FQNEAQ (reference sequence). In DNA form, the CDR3 reads TGTGCCAGCAGTCAGGGTTATGAAAAACTGTTTTTT. Translated, it gives CASSQGYEKLFF. Filled out from reference TRBV7-9 and TRBJ1-4, the complete variable domain reads DTGVSQNPRHKITKRGQNVTFRCDPISEHNRLYWYRQTLGQGPEFLTYFQNEAQLEKSRLLSDRFSAERPKGSFSTLEIQRTEQGDSAMYLCASSQGYEKLFFGSGTQLSVL.

This clone was seen a handful of times. V usage is TRBV7-2 and J usage is TRBJ1-5, with D unclear. V lost 5 bases to trimming and J lost 7 bases, with 9 bases between them. Germline CDR1 reads SGHTA; CDR2 reads FQGNSA. The CDR3 length is 12 residues. The CDR3 region has the DNA TGTGCCAGCAGCCGAGACAACCAGCCCCAGCATTTT. It codes for CASSRDNQPQHF.

The chain carries TRBV7-2 and TRBJ2-7; 7 bases fit TRBD1. The trim removed 5 bases at V and 4 bases at J, leaving 14 bases unmatched. CDR1 and CDR2 (germline): SGHTA, FQGNSA. The CDR3 covers 16 residues. CDR3 amino acids: CASSTLQGRKVYEQYF. CDR3 nucleotides: TGTGCCAGCAGCACTCTACAGGGGAGAAAGGTTTACGAGCAGTACTTC.

This chain joins TRBV13 and TRBJ1-4; the match to TRBD1 covers 7 bases. After removal of 5 bases from V and 7 bases from J, the junction contained 4 bases not matched to a gene. This CDR3 comprises 13 residues. Germline-derived CDR1 and CDR2 are PRHDT and FYEKMQ (reference sequence). CDR3 in DNA: TGTGCCAGCAGCATAAACAGGGGTGAAAAACTGTTTTTT. Translating it yields CASSINRGEKLFF.

The chain recombines TRBV4-3 with TRBJ2-3; 10 nucleotides line up with TRBD2. The CDR3 length is 19 residues. Per the germline V gene, CDR1 is LGHNA and CDR2 is YSLEER. V lost 0 bases to trimming and J lost 6 bases; unmatched junction nucleotides: 15. The CDR3 loop is CASSQESSSGLADPDTQYF. The CDR3 DNA reads TGCGCCAGCAGCCAAGAAAGTTCTTCCGGACTAGCGGATCCTGATACGCAGTATTTT.

This clone was seen only a few times. CDR3 in amino acids: CASSQDSGRARELFF. CDR3 in DNA: TGTGCCAGCAGCCAAGATAGCGGGAGGGCCAGGGAGCTGTTTTTT. V and J are TRBV4-2 and TRBJ2-2; 11 bases align to TRBD2. Germline V lookup: CDR1 LGHNA, CDR2 YNFKEQ. The CDR3 is made up of 15 amino acids. The trim removed 0 bases at V and 9 bases at J, leaving 3 bases unmatched.

Only a few counts were recorded for this clone. The chain joins TRBV18 to TRBJ2-7, with 7 bases identical to TRBD1. This CDR3 has 13 amino acids. CDR1 is KGHSH, CDR2 LQKENI, per germline. The ends lost 3 bases at V and 3 bases at J; junction bases unmatched: 2. CDR3 bases: TGTGCCAGCTCACCGGGGGACAGCTACGAGCAGTACTTC. It translates to CASSPGDSYEQYF.

This clone came up a few times. The chain has TRBV7-9 and TRBJ1-1; no clear D gene. CDR1 is SEHNR and CDR2 is FQNEAQ in the germline V gene (reference sequence). CDR3 length equals 12 residues. Trimming shortened V by 2 bases and J by 6 bases, and 7 bases separated the two germline ends. The CDR3 spells CASSLRDSEAFF. In DNA, the CDR3 is TGTGCCAGCAGCTTACGAGATTCTGAAGCTTTCTTT. The full variable domain, its missing parts supplied by reference TRBV7-9 and TRBJ1-1, is DTGVSQNPRHKITKRGQNVTFRCDPISEHNRLYWYRQTLGQGPEFLTYFQNEAQLEKSRLLSDRFSAERPKGSFSTLEIQRTEQGDSAMYLCASSLRDSEAFFGQGTRLTVV.

The chain carries TRBV4-3 and TRBJ1-1; TRBD1 might be the D (6 bases). Trimming removed 0 bases at V and 3 bases at J, with 14 bases between. This CDR3 contains 16 residues. The germline V gene encodes CDR1 LGHNA and CDR2 YSLEER. CDR3 nucleotide sequence: TGCGCCAGCAGCCAAGACCTTACAGGGCGGCACACTGAAGCTTTCTTT. It encodes CASSQDLTGRHTEAFF.

A few counts support this clone. The V gene is TRBV29-1, the J gene TRBJ2-3, with 10 positions matching TRBD1. V was clipped by 6 bases and J by 5 bases; unmatched bases: 8. CDR3 length equals 14 residues. Germline-derived CDR1 and CDR2 are SQVTM and ANQGSEA. DNA for the CDR3: TGCAGCGTGCCTGACAGGGGGCGTGGAGATACGCAGTATTTT. Residues: CSVPDRGRGDTQYF.

A word on this clone: Other DNA sequences in the sample encode the same CDR3. The CDR3 sequence: CSVGLRLNTEAFF. The CDR3 coding sequence is TGCAGCGTTGGGTTGCGGTTGAACACTGAAGCTTTCTTT. The gene calls are TRBV29-1 and TRBJ1-1; no reliable D call. V shed 4 bases and J shed 0 bases, with 9 bases lying between them. The CDR3 covers 13 residues. Germline assignment: CDR1 SQVTM and CDR2 ANQGSEA.

This clone has more than one count but fewer than ten. The chain employs TRBV29-1 and TRBJ1-1; tentatively, D is TRBD1 (6 bases). CDR1 SQVTM and CDR2 ANQGSEA come from the germline V gene. V gave up 7 bases and J gave up 5 bases, with 14 bases separating them. The CDR3 contains 12 residues. CDR3: CSGLQGRTEAFF. The CDR3 region has the DNA TGCAGCGGCTTACAGGGCCGAACTGAAGCTTTCTTT.

The chain links TRBV4-2 to TRBJ1-5, with TRBD1 matching over 8 bases. The CDR3 is made up of 14 amino acids. CDR1 is LGHNA, CDR2 YNFKEQ, per germline. Trimming removed 3 bases from V and 7 bases from J; junction bases left unmatched: 5. CDR3 region: CASSHYGQGQPQHF. The CDR3 nucleotides are TGTGCCAGCAGCCACTACGGACAGGGCCAGCCCCAGCATTTT.

This clone came up a few times. The J gene is TRBJ2-3, the V gene TRBV30, with 8 bases aligning to TRBD1. J was trimmed by 3 bases and V by 2 bases; bases with no gene match: 7. The CDR3 sequence is 15 residues long. Germline CDR1 and CDR2: GTSNPN and SVGIG (reference sequence). The CDR3 loop is CAWSKDRVLTDTQYF. In nucleotides, the CDR3 is TGTGCCTGGAGTAAGGACAGGGTTTTGACAGATACGCAGTATTTT.

V is TRBV5-1 and J is TRBJ2-1; 9 nucleotides agree with TRBD2. Germline V gene data show CDR1 as SGHRS and CDR2 as YFSETQ. The CDR3 covers 15 residues. The trim removed 1 base at V and 6 bases at J, leaving 5 bases unmatched. CDR3: CASSLMPSGVNEQFF. CDR3 bases: TGCGCCAGCAGCTTGATGCCTAGCGGGGTCAATGAGCAGTTCTTC.

The chain carries TRBV2 and TRBJ1-2; D may be TRBD1 (5 bases). The CDR3 extends over 13 amino acids. Germline-derived CDR1 and CDR2 are SNHLY and FYNNEI. Trimming shortened V by 6 bases and J by 8 bases, and 16 bases separated the two germline ends. The CDR3 region has the DNA TGTGCCAGCAGACAGGTACTTCTCCGGGGCTACACCTTC. Translated, it gives CASRQVLLRGYTF.

This sequence joins TRBV6-1 and TRBJ2-4, with D possibly TRBD1 on 5 matching bases. Germline V lookup: CDR1 MNHNS, CDR2 SASEGT. This CDR3 comprises 12 residues. With 4 bases removed from V and 8 bases from J, the gap between germline ends came to 9 bases. The CDR3 here is CASSARGDIQYF. CDR3 sequence (DNA): TGTGCCAGCAGTGCTAGGGGTGACATTCAGTACTTC.

This chain links TRBV29-1 with TRBJ2-1, with TRBD1 matching over 7 bases. This CDR3 is 13 amino acids long. Germline CDR1 SQVTM, CDR2 ANQGSEA. V was clipped by 1 base and J by 10 bases; unmatched bases: 7. This CDR3 reads CSVEVGTAREQFF. The CDR3 DNA reads as TGCAGCGTTGAAGTCGGGACAGCAAGGGAGCAGTTCTTC.

The chain carries TRBV18 and TRBJ1-5; a possible D gene is TRBD1 (6 bases). CDR1 and CDR2 (germline): KGHSH, LQKENI. V was shortened by 6 bases and J by 1 base, with 10 bases between the two germline ends. The CDR3 is 14 amino acids. The chain's CDR3 is CASSYTGSNQPQHF. In nucleotides, the CDR3 is TGTGCCAGCTCGTATACAGGGAGCAATCAGCCCCAGCATTTT.

V is TRBV7-2 and J is TRBJ1-1, with a weak D call TRBD1 (6 bases). This CDR3 contains 13 residues. The V gene lost 10 bases and the J gene lost 0 bases, with 12 bases spanning the gap. In germline, CDR1 is SGHTA, CDR2 FQGNSA. DNA of the CDR3: TGTGCCATCTCCAGGGGTTTGAACACTGAAGCTTTCTTT. Translating it yields CAISRGLNTEAFF.

CDR3 nucleotide sequence: TGCGCCAGCAGCTTGAGTAGCTCCTACAATGAGCAGTTCTTC. Translating gives CASSLSSSYNEQFF. The V call is TRBV5-1, the J call TRBJ2-1; no clear D. The length of the CDR3 is 14 residues. Looked up from germline, CDR1 is SGHRS and CDR2 is YFSETQ. Trimming cost V 1 base and J 0 bases, with 5 bases left between them. The complete variable domain, with remaining parts taken from reference TRBV5-1 and TRBJ2-1, reads KAGVTQTPRYLIKTRGQQVTLSCSPISGHRSVSWYQQTPGQGLQFLFEYFSETQRNKGNFPGRFSGRQFSNSRSEMNVSTLELGDSALYLCASSLSSSYNEQFFGPGTRLTVL.

The chain uses TRBV30 and TRBJ2-5; TRBD2 is a possible D gene (6 bases). This CDR3 has 12 residues. Germline CDR1 is GTSNPN and CDR2 is SVGIG (reference sequence). V lost 5 bases and J 5 bases, leaving 12 bases between the germline ends. CDR3 sequence reads: CAWGRGGETQYF. The CDR3 nucleotides are TGTGCCTGGGGCCGGGGAGGCGAGACCCAGTACTTC. The whole variable domain, filled in from reference TRBV30 and TRBJ2-5, reads SQTIHQWPATLVQPVGSPLSLECTVEGTSNPNLYWYRQAAGRGLQLLFYSVGIGQISSEVPQNLSASRPQDRQFILSSKKLLLSDSGFYLCAWGRGGETQYFGPGTRLLVL.

V gene TRBV14 combines with J gene TRBJ1-2; D is unclear. The CDR3 totals 13 residues. Germline values: CDR1 SGHDN, CDR2 FVKESK. Trimming shortened V by 0 bases and J by 8 bases, and 10 bases separated the two germline ends. The CDR3 spells CASSQDLRAGYTF. CDR3 DNA sequence: TGTGCCAGCAGCCAAGATCTGAGGGCGGGCTACACCTTC.